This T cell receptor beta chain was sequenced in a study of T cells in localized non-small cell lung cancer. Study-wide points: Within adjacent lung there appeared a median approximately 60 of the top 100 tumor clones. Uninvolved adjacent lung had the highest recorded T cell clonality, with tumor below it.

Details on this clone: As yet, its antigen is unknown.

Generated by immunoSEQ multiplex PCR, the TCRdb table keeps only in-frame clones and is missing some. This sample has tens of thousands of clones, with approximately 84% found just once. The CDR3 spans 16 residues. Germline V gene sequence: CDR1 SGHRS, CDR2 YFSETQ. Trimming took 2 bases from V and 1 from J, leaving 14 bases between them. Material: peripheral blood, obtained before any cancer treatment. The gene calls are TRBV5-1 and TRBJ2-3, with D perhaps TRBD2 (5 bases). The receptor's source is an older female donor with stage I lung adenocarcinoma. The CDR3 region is CASSLGLDMRTDTQYF. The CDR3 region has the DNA TGCGCCAGCAGCTTAGGACTCGACATGCGCACAGATACGCAGTATTTT.